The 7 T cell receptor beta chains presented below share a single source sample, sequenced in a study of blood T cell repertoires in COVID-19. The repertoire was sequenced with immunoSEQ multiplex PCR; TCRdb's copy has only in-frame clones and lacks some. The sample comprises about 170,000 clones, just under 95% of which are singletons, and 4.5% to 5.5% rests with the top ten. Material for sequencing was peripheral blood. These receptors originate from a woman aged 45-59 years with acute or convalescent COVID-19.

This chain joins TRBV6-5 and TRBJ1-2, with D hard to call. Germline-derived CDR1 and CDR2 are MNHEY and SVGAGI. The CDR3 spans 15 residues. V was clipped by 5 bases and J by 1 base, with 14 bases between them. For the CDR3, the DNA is TGTGCCAGCAGTCCCATCGGAGGCGTTAACTATGGCTACACCTTC. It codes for CASSPIGGVNYGYTF.

In DNA, the CDR3 is TGTGCCTGGAGTCCAGGGACAGCCTCGAATCAGCCCCAGCATTTT. It translates to CAWSPGTASNQPQHF. The chain couples TRBV30 to TRBJ1-5, with 7 bases identical to TRBD1. Trimming removed 2 bases from V and 4 bases from J; junction bases left unmatched: 8. Germline CDR1 reads GTSNPN; CDR2 reads SVGIG (reference sequence). This CDR3 contains 15 residues.

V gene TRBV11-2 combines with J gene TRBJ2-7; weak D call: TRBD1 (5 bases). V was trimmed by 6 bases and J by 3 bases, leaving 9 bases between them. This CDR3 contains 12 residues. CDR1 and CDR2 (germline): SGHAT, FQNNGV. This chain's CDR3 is CASSFRVYEQYF. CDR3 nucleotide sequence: TGTGCCAGCAGTTTCAGGGTCTACGAGCAGTACTTC.

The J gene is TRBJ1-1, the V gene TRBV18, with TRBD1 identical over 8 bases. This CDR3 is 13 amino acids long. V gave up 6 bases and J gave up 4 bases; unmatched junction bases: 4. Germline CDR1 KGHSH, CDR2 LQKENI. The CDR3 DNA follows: TGTGCCAGCTCCCCCGGACAGGGCACTGAAGCTTTCTTT. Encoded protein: CASSPGQGTEAFF.

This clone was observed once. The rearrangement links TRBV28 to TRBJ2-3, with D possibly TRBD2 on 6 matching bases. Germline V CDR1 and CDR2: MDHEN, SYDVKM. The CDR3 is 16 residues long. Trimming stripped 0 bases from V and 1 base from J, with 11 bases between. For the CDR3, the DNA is TGTGCCAGCAGTTTATGGGAGGGTTCGGGCACAGATACGCAGTATTTT. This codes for CASSLWEGSGTDTQYF.

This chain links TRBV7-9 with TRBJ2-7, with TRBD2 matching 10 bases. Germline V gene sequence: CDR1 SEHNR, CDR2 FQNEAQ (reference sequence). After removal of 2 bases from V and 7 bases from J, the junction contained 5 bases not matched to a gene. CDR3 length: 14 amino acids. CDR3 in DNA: TGTGCCAGCAGCTTAAGCGGGAGGGCCGGAGAGCAGTACTTC. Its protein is CASSLSGRAGEQYF. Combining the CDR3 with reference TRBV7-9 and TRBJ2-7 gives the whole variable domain DTGVSQNPRHKITKRGQNVTFRCDPISEHNRLYWYRQTLGQGPEFLTYFQNEAQLEKSRLLSDRFSAERPKGSFSTLEIQRTEQGDSAMYLCASSLSGRAGEQYFGPGTRLTVT.

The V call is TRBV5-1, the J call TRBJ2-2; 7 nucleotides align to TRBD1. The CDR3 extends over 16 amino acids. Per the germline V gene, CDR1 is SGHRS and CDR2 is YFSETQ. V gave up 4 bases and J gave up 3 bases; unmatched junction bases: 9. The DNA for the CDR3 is TGCGCCAGCAGCCGCAAAGGGGGCGCGGACACCGGGGAGCTGTTTTTT. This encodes CASSRKGGADTGELFF.